One and the same sample provided the 8 T cell receptor beta chains below, sequenced in a study of early T cells in non-severe SARS-CoV-2 infection. One entry per CDR3 protein, called by TCRdb with MiXCR from the 5' RACE reads. Here the sample spans roughly 65,000 distinct CDR3 sequences, roughly a tenth being singletons. The sequencing sample was made of whole blood. These receptor sequences come from an adult who was a healthcare worker with PCR-confirmed SARS-CoV-2 infection or an uninfected control (not recorded which).

The chain couples TRBV5-1 to TRBJ2-3; D is perhaps TRBD2 (5 bases). The germline gives CDR1 SGHRS, CDR2 YFSETQ. The CDR3 has 13 amino acids. Trimming left V 3 bases short and J 4 bases short, with 9 bases between. CDR3 region: CASSYLLADTQYF. The CDR3 nucleotides are TGCGCCAGCAGCTACCTACTAGCAGATACGCAGTATTTT.

The rearrangement uses TRBV24-1 and TRBJ2-1, with TRBD2 matching over 11 bases. Germline loops: CDR1 KGHDR, CDR2 SFDVKD. The junction had 1 base not matched to a gene; V was cut back by 3 bases and J by 1 base. This CDR3 contains 16 residues. DNA of the CDR3: TGTGCCACCAGTGATGCTAGCGGGGGGTCCTACAATGAGCAGTTCTTC. Encoded protein: CATSDASGGSYNEQFF.

The chain links TRBV28 to TRBJ2-7; possible D gene TRBD1, 5 bases. The CDR3 covers 13 residues. The V gene lost 3 bases and the J gene lost 5 bases, with 11 bases spanning the gap. The V gene's germline CDR1 is MDHEN and CDR2 SYDVKM. CDR3 loop: CASSLTAGHEQYF. For the CDR3, the DNA is TGTGCCAGCAGTTTGACAGCTGGACACGAGCAGTACTTC.

The chain combines TRBV20-1 with TRBJ2-7, with 10 nucleotides matching TRBD2. Germline CDR1 and CDR2: DFQATT and SNEGSKA (reference sequence). This CDR3 spans 14 amino acids. The V gene end was trimmed by 0 bases and the J gene end by 11 bases; junction bases not matched to a gene: 10. CDR3 protein: CSARDSGLAARKYF. The CDR3 DNA follows: TGCAGTGCTAGAGATTCAGGACTAGCGGCCCGCAAGTACTTC.

This clonotype was detected a few times. The chain recombines TRBV11-3 with TRBJ2-5, with 7 positions matching TRBD1. CDR1 and CDR2 (germline): SGHNT, YENEEA. Trimming removed 4 bases from V and 2 bases from J; junction bases left unmatched: 7. The CDR3 contains 15 residues. The CDR3 coding sequence is TGTGCCAGCAGCTCGAACCGGGACAGTCAAGAGACCCAGTACTTC. Residues: CASSSNRDSQETQYF. The entire variable domain, with the rest obtained from reference TRBV11-3 and TRBJ2-5, is as follows: EAGVVQSPRYKIIEKKQPVAFWCNPISGHNTLYWYLQNLGQGPELLIRYENEEAVDDSQLPKDRFSAERLKGVDSTLKIQPAELGDSAVYLCASSSNRDSQETQYFGPGTRLLVL.

This clonotype was observed many times. This chain links TRBV28 with TRBJ1-2, with 8 positions matching TRBD1. Trimming removed 10 bases from V and 7 bases from J; junction bases left unmatched: 14. The CDR3 is 14 amino acids. The germline CDR1 and CDR2 sequences are MDHEN and SYDVKM. CDR3 in DNA: TGTGCCATTCGCCCCGGGACAGGAGGTTTTGGCTACACCTTC. This sequence encodes CAIRPGTGGFGYTF.

This clonotype turned up a few times. This sequence joins TRBV12-3 or TRBV12-4 and TRBJ1-4, with no clear D. Trimming stripped 2 bases from V and 0 bases from J, with 10 bases between. The CDR3 is 16 amino acids. For the CDR3, the DNA is TGTGCCAGCAGTTTATATACCCTTGCAACTAATGAAAAACTGTTTTTT. It specifies CASSLYTLATNEKLFF.

The chain uses TRBV28 and TRBJ1-2; D not certain. This CDR3 comprises 12 residues. Germline V lookup: CDR1 MDHEN, CDR2 SYDVKM. Trimming shortened V by 3 bases and J by 5 bases, and 7 bases separated the two germline ends. CDR3 sequence reads: CASSLVQYGYTF. CDR3 sequence (DNA): TGTGCCAGCAGTTTGGTCCAGTATGGCTACACCTTC.